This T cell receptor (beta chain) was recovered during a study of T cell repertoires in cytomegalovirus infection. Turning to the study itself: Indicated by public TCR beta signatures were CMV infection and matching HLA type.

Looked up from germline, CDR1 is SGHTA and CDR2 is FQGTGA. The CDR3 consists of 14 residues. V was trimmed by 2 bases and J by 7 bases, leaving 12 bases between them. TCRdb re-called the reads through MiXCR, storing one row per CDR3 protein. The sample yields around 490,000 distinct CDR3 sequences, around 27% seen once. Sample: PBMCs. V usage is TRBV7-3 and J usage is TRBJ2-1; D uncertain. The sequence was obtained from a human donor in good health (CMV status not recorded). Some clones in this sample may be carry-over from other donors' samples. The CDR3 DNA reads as TGTGCCAGCAGCTTAGCGGCAGGTCAGAATGAGCAGTTCTTC. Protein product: CASSLAAGQNEQFF. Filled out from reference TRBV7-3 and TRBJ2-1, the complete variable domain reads GAGVSQTPSNKVTEKGKYVELRCDPISGHTALYWYRQSLGQGPEFLIYFQGTGAADDSGLPNDRFFAVRPEGSVSTLKIQRTERGDSAVYLCASSLAAGQNEQFFGPGTRLTVL.